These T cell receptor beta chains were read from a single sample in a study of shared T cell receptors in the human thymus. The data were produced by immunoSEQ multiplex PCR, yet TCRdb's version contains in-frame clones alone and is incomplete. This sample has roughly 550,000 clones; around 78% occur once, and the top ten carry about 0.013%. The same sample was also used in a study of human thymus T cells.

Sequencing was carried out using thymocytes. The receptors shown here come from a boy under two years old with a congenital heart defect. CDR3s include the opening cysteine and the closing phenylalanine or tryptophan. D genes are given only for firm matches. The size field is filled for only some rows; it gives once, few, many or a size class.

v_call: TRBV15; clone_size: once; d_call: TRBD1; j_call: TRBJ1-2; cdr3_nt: TGTGCCACCAGCAGATTTACCGGGACAGGGGGCCCCCACGGCTACACCTTC; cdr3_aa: CATSRFTGTGGPHGYTF
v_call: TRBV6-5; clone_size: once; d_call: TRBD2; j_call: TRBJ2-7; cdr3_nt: TGTGCCAGCAGCCCGGGGCGGGAGAGGTACGAGCAGTACTTC; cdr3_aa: CASSPGRERYEQYF
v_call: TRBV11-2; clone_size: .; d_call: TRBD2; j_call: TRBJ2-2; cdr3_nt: TGTGCCAGCAGGCGGACTAGCGGGAGTCTGGGCACCGGGGAGCTGTTTTTT; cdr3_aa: CASRRTSGSLGTGELFF
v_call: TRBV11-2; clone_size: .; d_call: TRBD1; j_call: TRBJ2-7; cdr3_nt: TGTGCCAGCAGCTTAGTCCCGGACAGGGACCACGAGCAGTACTTC; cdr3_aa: CASSLVPDRDHEQYF
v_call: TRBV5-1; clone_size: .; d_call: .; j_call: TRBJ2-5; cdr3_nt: TGCGCCAGCAGCCACACACAAGAGACCCAGTACTTC; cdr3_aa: CASSHTQETQYF
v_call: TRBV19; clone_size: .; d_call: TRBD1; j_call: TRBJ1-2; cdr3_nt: TGTGCCAGTAGTATAGTTGGACAGGCAGATGGCTACACCTTC; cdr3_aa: CASSIVGQADGYTF
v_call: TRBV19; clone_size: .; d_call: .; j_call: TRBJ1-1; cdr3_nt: TGTGCCAGCGGGGGGAGGAACACTGAAGCTTTCTTT; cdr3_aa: CASGGRNTEAFF
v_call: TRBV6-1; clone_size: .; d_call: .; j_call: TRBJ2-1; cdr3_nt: TGTGCCAGCAGTGAGGACCAGGGTTCCAGTTATGAGCAGTTCTTC; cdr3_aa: CASSEDQGSSYEQFF
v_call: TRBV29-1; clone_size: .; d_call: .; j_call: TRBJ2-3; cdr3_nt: TGCAGCGCACGACAGGCCCCCACAGATACGCAGTATTTT; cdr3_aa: CSARQAPTDTQYF
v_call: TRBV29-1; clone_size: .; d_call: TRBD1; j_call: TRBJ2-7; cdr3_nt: TGCAGCGTTGAGAGGCGATCAGGACAGGGGGCCTACGAGCAGTACTTC; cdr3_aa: CSVERRSGQGAYEQYF
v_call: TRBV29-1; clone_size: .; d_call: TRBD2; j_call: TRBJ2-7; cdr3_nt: TGCAGCGTTGAGGGGCGGGAGCCCCACGAGCAGTACTTC; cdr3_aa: CSVEGREPHEQYF
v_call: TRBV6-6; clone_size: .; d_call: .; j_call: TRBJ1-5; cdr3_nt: TGTGCCAGCAGTTACGGCCGGGGACCCCAGCATTTT; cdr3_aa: CASSYGRGPQHF
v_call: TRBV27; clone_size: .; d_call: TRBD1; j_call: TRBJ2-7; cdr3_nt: TGTGCCAGCATGGGGCTCGGACAGGGTCTTCACTACGAGCAGTACTTC; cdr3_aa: CASMGLGQGLHYEQYF